This TCR beta chain came from a study of memory CD4+ T cells and cytomegalovirus serostatus. Concerning this clone itself: Its specificity is unknown.

Generated by immunoSEQ multiplex PCR, the TCRdb table keeps only in-frame clones and is missing some. The table shows 50,000 to 65,000 clones, with roughly four fifths occurring only once. General study points: Suggested: most of the CMV-linked TCR signature lies in CD4+ memory cells.

Single viable CD3+CD4+CD8-CD45RO+ cells were sorted as the memory CD4+ T cells. Germline CDR1 is KGHSH and CDR2 is LQKENI. The CDR3 totals 16 residues. Deletions cut 0 bases from V and 5 bases from J, with 14 bases between. The chain recombines TRBV18 with TRBJ1-3; a weak D match, TRBD1 (5 bases). Sequenced input: memory CD4+ T cells from blood. This TCR came from an adult in good health and CMV-seronegative. CDR3 sequence (DNA): TGTGCCAGCTCACCACCCGGGACCCTCTCCCGAAACACCATATATTTT. This sequence encodes CASSPPGTLSRNTIYF.